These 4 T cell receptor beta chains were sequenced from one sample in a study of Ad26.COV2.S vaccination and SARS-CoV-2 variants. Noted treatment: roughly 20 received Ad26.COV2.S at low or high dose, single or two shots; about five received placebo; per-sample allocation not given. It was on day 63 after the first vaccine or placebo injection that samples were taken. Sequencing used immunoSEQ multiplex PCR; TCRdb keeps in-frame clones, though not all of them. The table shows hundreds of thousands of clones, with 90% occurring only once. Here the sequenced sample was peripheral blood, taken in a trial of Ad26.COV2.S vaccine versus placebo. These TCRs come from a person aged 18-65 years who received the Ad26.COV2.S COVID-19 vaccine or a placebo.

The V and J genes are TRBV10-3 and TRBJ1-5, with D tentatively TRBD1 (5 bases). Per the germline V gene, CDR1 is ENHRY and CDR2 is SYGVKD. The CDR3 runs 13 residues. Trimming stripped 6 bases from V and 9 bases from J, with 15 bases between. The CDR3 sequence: CAIRFQPQGPQHF. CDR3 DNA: TGTGCCATCAGATTCCAACCCCAGGGGCCCCAGCATTTT.

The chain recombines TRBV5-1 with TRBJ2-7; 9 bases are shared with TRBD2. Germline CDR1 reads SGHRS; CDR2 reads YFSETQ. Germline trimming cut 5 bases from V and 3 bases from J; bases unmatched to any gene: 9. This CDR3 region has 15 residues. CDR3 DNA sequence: TGCGCCAGCAGTTATAGCGGGGGAGGAGGCTACGAGCAGTACTTC. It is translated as CASSYSGGGGYEQYF. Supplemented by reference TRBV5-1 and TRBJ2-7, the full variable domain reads KAGVTQTPRYLIKTRGQQVTLSCSPISGHRSVSWYQQTPGQGLQFLFEYFSETQRNKGNFPGRFSGRQFSNSRSEMNVSTLELGDSALYLCASSYSGGGGYEQYFGPGTRLTVT.

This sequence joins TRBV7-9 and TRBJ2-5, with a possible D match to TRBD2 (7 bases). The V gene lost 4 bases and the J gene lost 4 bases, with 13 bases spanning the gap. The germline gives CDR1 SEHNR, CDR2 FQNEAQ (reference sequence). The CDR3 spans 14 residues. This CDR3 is CASSSQGRVETQYF. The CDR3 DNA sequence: TGTGCCAGCAGCTCCCAGGGGAGGGTAGAGACCCAGTACTTC.

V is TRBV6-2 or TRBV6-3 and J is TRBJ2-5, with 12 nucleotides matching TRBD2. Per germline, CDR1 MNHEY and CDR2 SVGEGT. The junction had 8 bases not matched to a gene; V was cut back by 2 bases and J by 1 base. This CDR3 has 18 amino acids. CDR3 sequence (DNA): TGTGCCAGCAGTTACCGGAGACTAGCGGGAGCGTCCCAAGAGACCCAGTACTTC. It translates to CASSYRRLAGASQETQYF.